This T cell receptor beta chain appears in the sequencing data of a study of control samples from healthy donors and cancer patients. Produced via immunoSEQ multiplex PCR; TCRdb's table is partial and in-frame only. The table has 150,000 or so clones, approximately 93% seen once. V dropped 8 bases and J dropped 2 bases, with 10 bases sitting between them. This CDR3 spans 12 amino acids. Germline loops: CDR1 SNHLY, CDR2 FYNNEI. The rearrangement links TRBV2 to TRBJ2-7; D may be TRBD2 (5 bases). Input material: blood. This receptor was taken from a man aged 18 to 29 in good health. CDR3 loop: CASWEYTYEQYF. CDR3 DNA sequence: TGTGCCAGCTGGGAGTACACCTACGAGCAGTACTTC.